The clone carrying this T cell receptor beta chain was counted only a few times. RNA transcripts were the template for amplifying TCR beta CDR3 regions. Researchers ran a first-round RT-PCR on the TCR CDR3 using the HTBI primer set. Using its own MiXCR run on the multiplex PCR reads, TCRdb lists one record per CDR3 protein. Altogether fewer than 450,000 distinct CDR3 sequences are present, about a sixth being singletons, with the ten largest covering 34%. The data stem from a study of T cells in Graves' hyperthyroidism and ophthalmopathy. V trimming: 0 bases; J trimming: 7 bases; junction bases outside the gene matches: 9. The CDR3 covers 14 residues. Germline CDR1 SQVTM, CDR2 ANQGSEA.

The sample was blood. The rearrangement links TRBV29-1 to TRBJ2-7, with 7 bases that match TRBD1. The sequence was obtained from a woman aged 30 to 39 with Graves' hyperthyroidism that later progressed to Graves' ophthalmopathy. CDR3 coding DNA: TGCAGCGTTGAAGATAGGGGACAGTTAAAGGAGCAGTACTTC. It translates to CSVEDRGQLKEQYF.